The T cell receptor beta chain under discussion was sequenced for a study of breast tumors, draining lymph nodes, adjacent tissues. Study conclusions and caveats: Tumors had less TCR diversity than lymph nodes, more than nontumor tissue. Tumor T cell lymph node origin was a supported hypothesis, not proven.

The length of the CDR3 is 12 residues. V was pared by 10 bases and J by 7 bases, with 16 bases between. Germline assignment: CDR1 ENHRY and CDR2 SYGVKD. A single record per CDR3 protein comes from TCRdb applying MiXCR to the multiplex PCR reads. This table holds approximately 14,000 distinct CDR3 sequences, approximately 50% found once. Of note for this clonotype: Antigen specificity is unknown.

This clonotype originated in a female donor with breast cancer. Some clones in this sample may be carry-over from other donors' samples. Sample: tumor-adjacent breast tissue. V is TRBV10-3 and J is TRBJ1-2, with D unresolved. The CDR3 nucleotides read TGTGCCACTCACGAAGGTGCTAGTGGCTACACCTTC. Residues: CATHEGASGYTF.